This TCR beta chain is from a study of T-cell memory formation after mild COVID-19. Whole-study results and caveats: Cross-reactive memory apparently joined, as some responding clones appeared in pre-infection memory. Still unconfirmed is whether the second-wave clones peaking on day 37 recognized SARS-CoV-2.

Trimming removed 5 bases from V and 5 bases from J, with 19 bases in between. This CDR3 has 15 amino acids. Per germline, CDR1 MNHEY and CDR2 SVGEGT. Concerning this clonotype itself: Its matching antigen is unknown.

5'RACE primed at constant segments yielded TCR alpha and TCR beta cDNA libraries bearing sample barcodes and UMIs. A single record per CDR3 protein comes from TCRdb applying MiXCR to the 5' RACE reads. The sample has about 260,000 distinct CDR3 sequences, 15% to 20% seen once; the top ten hold 22%. The sequencing sample was made of PBMCs or a T cell subset sorted from them (not recorded which). The chain recombines TRBV6-2 or TRBV6-3 with TRBJ2-7, with D possibly being TRBD1 (6 bases). The clonotype comes from a man between 18 and 35 years old who had mild COVID-19 (a few samples of this study predate the infection). Cell type and time point are not known. This CDR3 reads CASSTWTVTVNEQYV. The CDR3 region has the DNA TGTGCCAGCAGTACTTGGACAGTTACCGTCAACGAGCAGTACGTC.